Listed below are T cell receptor beta chains from one sample, sequenced in a study of shared clonotypes between healthy human individuals. TCRdb's copy holds only in-frame clones and misses some; the assay was immunoSEQ multiplex PCR. The table records about 2.1 million clones, 90% to 95% of them present only once. Sample: naive CD8+ T cells from PBMCs. The source of these receptors is a man younger than 35 in good health. Some clones in this sample may be carry-over from other donors' samples. Each CDR3 is given with its conserved first and last residue. The D gene is left open where the match is weak. Size values are once, few and many counts, or a class for expanded clones, and some rows have none.

-	TRBV9	-	TRBJ2-6	TGTGCCAGCAGCGTTAACTCTCAGGTATCCGGGGCCAACGTCCTGACTTTC	CASSVNSQVSGANVLTF
-	TRBV14	-	TRBJ2-5	TGTGCCAGCAGCCAAGATCGGTTTGGGGCGGAGACCCAGTACTTC	CASSQDRFGAETQYF
once	TRBV28	-	TRBJ2-7	TGTGCCAGCACGGGTTTCTCCTACGAGCAGTACTTC	CASTGFSYEQYF
-	TRBV9	TRBD1	TRBJ2-1	TGTGCCAGCAGCGTAGAAGGGGGCGGGTCGGGGCACATGAAACAGTTCTTC	CASSVEGGGSGHMKQFF
-	TRBV7-2	TRBD2	TRBJ2-1	TGTGCCAGCAGCTCACTAGCGGGAGGTCGTGAGGATGAGCAGTTCTTC	CASSSLAGGREDEQFF
once	TRBV2	TRBD2	TRBJ2-7	TGTGCCAGCAGTGTGCAGCGGGAGGGTCCCCGGGACGAGCAGTACTTC	CASSVQREGPRDEQYF
-	TRBV10-3	TRBD1	TRBJ2-7	TGTGCCATCAGAACAGGGGTCGAGCAGTACTTC	CAIRTGVEQYF
-	TRBV29-1	-	TRBJ2-7	TGCAGCGCGACAGCTCTATCACGCGAGCAGTACTTC	CSATALSREQYF
-	TRBV6-1	-	TRBJ2-6	TGTGCCAGCAGTGATCCCCTCAACTCCGGGGCCAACGTCCTGACTTTC	CASSDPLNSGANVLTF
once	TRBV28	TRBD1	TRBJ1-4	TGTGCCAGCTGGGACAGGGTGGTCGAAAAACTGTTTTTT	CASWDRVVEKLFF
-	TRBV28	TRBD2	TRBJ2-7	TGTGCCAGCAGCATCGGACTAGCGGGCCTCTACGAGCAGTACTTC	CASSIGLAGLYEQYF
-	TRBV6-5	-	TRBJ1-1	TGTGCCAGCAGTTACACTGACAGTGGGGGAGCTTTCTTT	CASSYTDSGGAFF
-	TRBV13	-	TRBJ2-5	TGTGCCAGCAGCCGGGGGGCGGCTCCTCAAGAGACCCAGTACTTC	CASSRGAAPQETQYF
-	TRBV9	TRBD1	TRBJ1-4	TGTGCCAGCAGCGTCGGGACAGGCCATGAAAAACTGTTTTTT	CASSVGTGHEKLFF
-	TRBV7-9	-	TRBJ2-2	TGTGCCAGCAGCTTACTGGGCACCGGGGAGCTGTTTTTT	CASSLLGTGELFF
-	TRBV12-5	TRBD2	TRBJ2-5	TGTGCTAGTGCAACTAGCGGGAGATTTGTGGGGGAGACCCAGTACTTC	CASATSGRFVGETQYF
-	TRBV29-1	-	TRBJ2-7	TGCAGCGTTGGTGACAGCCCTTACGAGCAGTACTTC	CSVGDSPYEQYF
-	TRBV4-1	TRBD2	TRBJ2-1	TGCGCCAGCAGCCAAGGGGGCGGGAGGAGCAGCACGGAGCAGTTCTTC	CASSQGGGRSSTEQFF